The 6 T cell receptor beta chains reported below all come from one sample, sequenced in a study of T cell responses to AZD1222 COVID-19 vaccine (dated by TCRdb to the early 2020s). The library was generated by the immunoSEQ multiplex PCR assay. Not all clones reach the TCRdb copy of this immuneACCESS table, which keeps in-frame sequences only. Checked studies attribute under half of the gap to unresolved V genes and leave the rest unexplained. The sample contains more than 80,000 clones, roughly 93% of them found a single time. 22% of the sample lies in the top ten. The time point tag for this specimen amounts to: baseline before first vaccination. The sample here was peripheral blood, taken on day 0 of AZD1222 vaccination. These receptors were taken from an adult in good health.

The J gene is TRBJ2-7, the V gene TRBV27, with D possibly being TRBD1 or TRBD2 (5 bases each). The V gene's germline CDR1 is MNHEY and CDR2 SMNVEV (reference sequence). V lost 4 bases and J 6 bases, leaving 16 bases between the germline ends. This CDR3 region has 14 residues. In DNA form, the CDR3 reads TGTGCCAGCAGTTCACCGGGACGGCGATTCGAGCAGTACTTC. This gives the protein CASSSPGRRFEQYF.

V usage is TRBV7-2 and J usage is TRBJ2-5; D is ambiguous. Germline V gene lookup returns CDR1 SGHTA and CDR2 FQGNSA. The V end lost 0 bases, the J end lost 2 bases, and 7 bases lay between the germline ends. The CDR3 length is 14 residues. The CDR3 DNA sequence: TGTGCCAGCAGCTTAGCTGTGCGACAAGAGACCCAGTACTTC. Its translation is CASSLAVRQETQYF.

The chain carries TRBV6-5 and TRBJ2-7; no clear D gene. The CDR3 has 14 amino acids. Germline V gene lookup returns CDR1 MNHEY and CDR2 SVGAGI. The V and J ends lost 6 bases and 9 bases respectively, with 21 bases between them. The CDR3 sequence is CASSYGSGVGVQYF. CDR3 DNA: TGTGCCAGCAGCTACGGTTCAGGCGTCGGCGTGCAGTACTTC.

V usage is TRBV5-4 and J usage is TRBJ1-2; D ambiguous. Germline V gene sequence: CDR1 SGHNT, CDR2 YYREEE (reference sequence). CDR3 length: 13 amino acids. Deletions cut 0 bases from V and 3 bases from J, with 6 bases between. CDR3 nucleotides: TGTGCCAGCAGCTTGGATTACTACTATGGCTACACCTTC. This translates into CASSLDYYYGYTF.

The chain recombines TRBV27 with TRBJ2-1, with a tentative D call TRBD1 (6 bases). V was shortened by 3 bases and J by 3 bases, with 18 bases between the two germline ends. Germline CDR1 reads MNHEY; CDR2 reads SMNVEV (reference sequence). The CDR3 has 17 residues. CDR3: CASSFTLRDTLYNEQFF. The DNA for the CDR3 is TGTGCCAGCAGTTTCACTCTTCGGGACACGCTCTACAATGAGCAGTTCTTC.

The V and J genes are TRBV6-5 and TRBJ2-3; D is possibly TRBD2 (5 bases). The length of the CDR3 is 13 residues. V was pared by 6 bases and J by 0 bases, with 7 bases between. Per germline, CDR1 MNHEY and CDR2 SVGAGI. The CDR3 coding sequence is TGTGCCAGCAGAGGAGGAAGCACAGATACGCAGTATTTT. It specifies CASRGGSTDTQYF.